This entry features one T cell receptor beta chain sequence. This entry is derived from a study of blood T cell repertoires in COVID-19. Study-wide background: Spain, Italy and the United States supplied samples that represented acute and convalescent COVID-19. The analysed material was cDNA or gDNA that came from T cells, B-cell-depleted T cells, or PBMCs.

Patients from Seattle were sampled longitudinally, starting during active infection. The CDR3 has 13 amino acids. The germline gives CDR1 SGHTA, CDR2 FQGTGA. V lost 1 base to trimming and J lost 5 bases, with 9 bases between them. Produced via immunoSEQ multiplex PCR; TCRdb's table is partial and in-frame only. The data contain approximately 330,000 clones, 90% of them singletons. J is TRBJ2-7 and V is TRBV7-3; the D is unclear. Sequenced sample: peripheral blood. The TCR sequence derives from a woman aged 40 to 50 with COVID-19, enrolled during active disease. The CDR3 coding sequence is TGTGCCAGCAGCTTAAATGCAGGCGACGAGCAGTACTTC. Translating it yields CASSLNAGDEQYF.